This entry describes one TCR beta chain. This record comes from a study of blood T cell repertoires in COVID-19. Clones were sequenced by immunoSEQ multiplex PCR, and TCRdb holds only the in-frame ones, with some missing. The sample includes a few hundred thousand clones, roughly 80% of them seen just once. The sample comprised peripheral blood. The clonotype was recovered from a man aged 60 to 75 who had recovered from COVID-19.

CDR3 in amino acids: CASSSLTGTPGELFF. The CDR3 DNA is TGCGCCAGCAGCTCATTGACAGGAACCCCCGGGGAGCTGTTTTTT. The V and J genes are TRBV5-1 and TRBJ2-2; D might be TRBD1 (6 bases). The CDR3 has 15 amino acids. Between the trimmed V and J ends, which lost 3 bases and 6 bases, there was a span of 15 bases. CDR1 and CDR2 from the germline V gene are SGHRS and YFSETQ.